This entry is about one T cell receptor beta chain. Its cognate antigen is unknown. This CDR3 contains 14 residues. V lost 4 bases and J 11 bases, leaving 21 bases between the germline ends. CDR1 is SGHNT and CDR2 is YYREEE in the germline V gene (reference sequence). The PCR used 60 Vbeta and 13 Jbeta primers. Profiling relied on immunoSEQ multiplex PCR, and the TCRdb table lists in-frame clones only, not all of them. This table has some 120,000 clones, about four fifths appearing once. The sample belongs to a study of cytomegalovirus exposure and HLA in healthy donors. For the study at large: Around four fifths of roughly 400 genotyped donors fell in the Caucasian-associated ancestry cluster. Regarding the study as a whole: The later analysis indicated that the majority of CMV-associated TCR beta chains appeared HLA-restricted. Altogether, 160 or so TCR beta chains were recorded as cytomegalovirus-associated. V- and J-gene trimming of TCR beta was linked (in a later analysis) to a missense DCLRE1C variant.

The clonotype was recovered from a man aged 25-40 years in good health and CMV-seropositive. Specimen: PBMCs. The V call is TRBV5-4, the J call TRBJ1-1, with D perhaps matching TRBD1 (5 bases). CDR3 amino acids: CASSPRPRESYAFF. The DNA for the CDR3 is TGTGCCAGCAGCCCTCGCCCCAGGGAATCGTACGCTTTCTTT.